Only a few counts were recorded for the clone carrying this TCR beta chain. What it binds is unknown. The sample originates from a study of identical twins. A universal primer site was added by template switching, and unique molecular identifiers were carried by the cDNA. Using its own MiXCR run on the 5' RACE reads, TCRdb lists one record per CDR3 protein. The sample consists of around 370,000 distinct CDR3 sequences, about 10% of them appearing once. Study observations and caveats: There is a chance that invariant MAIT and iNKT cells partially muddied zero-insertion analyses. Less excess twin sharing appeared in beta out-of-frame sequences.

Healthy Caucasian individuals made up all the donors. This receptor was obtained from a woman aged 45-60 years in good health. Sample: naive T cells sorted from blood.

The CDR3 sequence: CATTDQETQYF. The CDR3 DNA reads as TGTGCCACCACGGACCAAGAGACCCAGTACTTC. The chain links TRBV24-1 to TRBJ2-5; D unclear. Trimming cost V 8 bases and J 0 bases, with 3 bases left between them. The CDR3 length is 11 residues. The V gene's germline CDR1 is KGHDR and CDR2 SFDVKD.